The clone carrying this T cell receptor (beta chain) was observed once. The authors ran a second PCR of roughly 6 to 11 cycles using a sample-barcoded 5' primer and a J-beta primer mix. Via MiXCR, TCRdb re-called the 5' RACE reads, giving one row per CDR3 protein. The table shows 450,000 to 600,000 distinct CDR3 sequences, with roughly a quarter occurring only once. The data derive from a study of blood T cells in healthy people across ages. In addition, the sample was reused for a study of T cells of mothers and their children.

The sequencing input was blood. This receptor was identified in a boy under 10 years old in good health.

CDR3 in DNA: TGTGCCAGCAGCGTACGACAGACCTACGGGAACACCGGGGAGCTGTTTTTT. Its protein product is CASSVRQTYGNTGELFF. The chain links TRBV9 to TRBJ2-2; D possibly corresponds to TRBD1 (5 bases). The CDR3 consists of 17 residues. Germline V gives CDR1 SGDLS, CDR2 YYNGEE. The V gene lost 1 base and the J gene lost 1 base, with 14 bases spanning the gap.